The rows below give T cell receptor beta chains drawn from one sample of a study of beta chain features in type 1 diabetes. Profiled with immunoSEQ multiplex PCR; TCRdb holds only in-frame clones, not every one. The data show some 150,000 clones, about 9.7% seen once. The sample comprised central memory CD4+ T cells from blood. The source is a woman in her forties in good health. CDR3s include the opening cysteine and the closing phenylalanine or tryptophan. A D gene is named only where the DNA matches it firmly. Size is stated for part of the rows, as once, few or many counts, or as a class when the clone is expanded.

TRBD2,NA,TRBJ2-3,TRBV11-2,17,TGTGCCAGCAGCTTAGATGTTCGGGGGGGAAGGTCAGATACGCAGTATTTT,CASSLDVRGGRSDTQYF
TRBD1,few,TRBJ2-3,TRBV7-7,15,TGTGCTAGCAGCTCGGGACAGGGGTATACAGATACGCAGTATTTT,CASSSGQGYTDTQYF
NA,many,TRBJ2-5,TRBV19,12,TGTGCCAGTAGTATAGACCGAGAGACCCAGTACTTC,CASSIDRETQYF
NA,NA,TRBJ2-2,TRBV7-7,15,TGTGCCAGCAGCCGAGAAGGGGATCACACCGGGGAGCTGTTTTTT,CASSREGDHTGELFF
TRBD1,NA,TRBJ1-5,TRBV2,14,TGTGCCAGCAGCAAGGGACAGGGCCATCAGCCCCAGCATTTT,CASSKGQGHQPQHF
NA,few,TRBJ1-1,TRBV6-5,13,TGTGCCAGCAGTTACCGGAACAGGGCTGAAGCTTTCTTT,CASSYRNRAEAFF
TRBD1,NA,TRBJ1-1,TRBV28,16,TGTGCCAGCAGTTTTAGGCCAGGGGGCGTTTTCGCTGAAGCTTTCTTT,CASSFRPGGVFAEAFF
TRBD1,few,TRBJ1-4,TRBV7-2,15,TGTGCCAGCAGCAGTCCGACAGGGAGGAGAGAAAAACTGTTTTTT,CASSSPTGRREKLFF
NA,NA,TRBJ2-7,TRBV19,16,TGTGCCAGTAGACATACAGGGCCCTCGTCCTCCTACGAGCAGTACTTC,CASRHTGPSSSYEQYF
TRBD1,few,TRBJ1-2,TRBV6-5,13,TGTGCCAGCAGTAAAGGACAGGGTCTTGGCTACACCTTC,CASSKGQGLGYTF
TRBD2,many,TRBJ2-3,TRBV4-3,21,TGCGCCAGCAGCCAAGAGGCATCGGGACTAGCGGGGAGAAAGAGCACAGATACGCAGTATTTT,CASSQEASGLAGRKSTDTQYF
TRBD1,few,TRBJ2-3,TRBV5-4,14,TGTGCCAGCACGAGAACAGGGGGCACAGATACGCAGTATTTT,CASTRTGGTDTQYF
NA,NA,TRBJ1-2,TRBV6-1,15,TGTGCCAGCATGAAGCGCAGCCCGACAGAGCATGGCTACACCTTC,CASMKRSPTEHGYTF
NA,NA,TRBJ2-7,TRBV21-1,15,TGTGCCAGCATCAGACCGGGACTAAAACCCTACGAGCAGTACTTC,CASIRPGLKPYEQYF
TRBD1,NA,TRBJ1-2,TRBV5-1,13,TGCGCCAGCAGCCCTACCGGACAGGGGGGCTACACCTTC,CASSPTGQGGYTF
NA,many,TRBJ2-1,TRBV7-9,15,TGTGCCAGCAGCGTGACCAGAGGATCTGAGGATGAGCAGTTCTTC,CASSVTRGSEDEQFF
NA,few,TRBJ2-2,TRBV5-1,11,TGTGCCAGCAGCTTGTCTGGGGAGCTGTTTTTT,CASSLSGELFF
TRBD2,few,TRBJ2-3,TRBV4-1,17,TGCGCCAGCAGCCAAGGCACCTTAGCGGGAAGCACAGATACGCAGTATTTT,CASSQGTLAGSTDTQYF
NA,few,TRBJ1-6,TRBV5-4,15,TGTGCCAGCAGCTCGGGGGTCTCCTATAATTCACCCCTCCACTTT,CASSSGVSYNSPLHF
TRBD2,NA,TRBJ2-2,TRBV29-1,15,TGCAGCGCCCGTGAAGGCGGGGGAGGAGGGGGGGAGCTGTTTTTT,CSAREGGGGGGELFF
NA,NA,TRBJ1-1,TRBV10-3,15,TGTGCCATCAGTGAGTCGTGGCGGGAGAACACTGAAGCTTTCTTT,CAISESWRENTEAFF
NA,many,TRBJ1-6,TRBV9,15,TGTGCCAGCAGCGTAACCGGCAGGGCGGATTCACCCCTCCACTTT,CASSVTGRADSPLHF
TRBD2,NA,TRBJ2-4,TRBV5-8,16,TGTGCCAGCAGCTCCCGAGGAGCGGGGGGGCCGGACATTCAGTACTTC,CASSSRGAGGPDIQYF
TRBD2,NA,TRBJ2-5,TRBV11-3,16,TGTGCCAGCAGCCCCTGGGCACTAGCGGGGACAGAGACCCAGTACTTC,CASSPWALAGTETQYF
NA,NA,TRBJ1-1,TRBV10-2,14,TGCGCCAGCTCCCGAGGCAGCACGAACACTGAAGCTTTCTTT,CASSRGSTNTEAFF
NA,NA,TRBJ1-2,TRBV2,14,TGTGCCAGCAAGGAGACGGCAGCTAACTATGGCTACACCTTC,CASKETAANYGYTF
TRBD1,few,TRBJ1-2,TRBV5-1,13,TGCGCCAGCAGCTTCGGACAGGGGGACGGCTACACCTTC,CASSFGQGDGYTF
NA,few,TRBJ1-1,TRBV5-1,13,TGCGCCAGCAGCTTGACCGGGGGCACTGAAGCTTTCTTT,CASSLTGGTEAFF
NA,NA,TRBJ1-2,TRBV9,14,TGTGCCAGCAGCGTGGGAGGGGGGTACTATGGCTACACCTTC,CASSVGGGYYGYTF
NA,NA,TRBJ2-1,TRBV21-1,19,TGTGCCAGCAGCAAAGCGTATGTAGATCCAGCGGGGGGCATCAATGAGCAGTTCTTC,CASSKAYVDPAGGINEQFF
NA,few,TRBJ1-2,TRBV7-9,14,TGTGCCAGCAGCAAGCCGGGAGCTTCGGGTGGCTACACCTTC,CASSKPGASGGYTF
NA,few,TRBJ2-3,TRBV5-1,14,TGCGCCACCCAGCAGGGGTCTAGCACAGATACGCAGTATTTT,CATQQGSSTDTQYF
NA,few,TRBJ2-5,TRBV15,13,TGTGCCACCAGCAGAGATCTCGGAGAGACCCAGTACTTC,CATSRDLGETQYF
TRBD2,few,TRBJ2-1,TRBV5-1,15,TGCGCCAGCAGCCCAAGCGGGGGAGGCTACAATGAGCAGTTCTTC,CASSPSGGGYNEQFF
NA,few,TRBJ1-1,TRBV4-3,15,TGCGCCAGCAGCCAAGGCCGAAGGGGAGGGACTGAAGCTTTCTTT,CASSQGRRGGTEAFF
TRBD2,NA,TRBJ2-3,TRBV6-6,14,TGTGCCAGCAGGCCAGCGGGGGAAAGAGATACGCAGTATTTT,CASRPAGERDTQYF
TRBD2,NA,TRBJ2-1,TRBV7-2,16,TGTGCCAGCAGCTCCCAAGTCGCGGGGGGGCTCAATGAGCAGTTCTTC,CASSSQVAGGLNEQFF
TRBD2,NA,TRBJ2-2,TRBV11-2,17,TGTGCCAGCAGCTTACGGGTAGGGACTACCAACACCGGGGAGCTGTTTTTT,CASSLRVGTTNTGELFF
TRBD1,few,TRBJ1-1,TRBV2,14,TGTGCCAGCAGTGTAGGGGGCACGAACACTGAAGCTTTCTTT,CASSVGGTNTEAFF
TRBD1,NA,TRBJ2-1,TRBV6-5,15,TGTGCCAGCAGAAACAGGGGGCCCTCCTACAATGAGCAGTTCTTC,CASRNRGPSYNEQFF